Sequencing of this TCR beta chain was carried out in a study of monozygotic twins with inflammatory bowel disease. CDR3 length equals 12 residues. TCRdb re-called the 5' RACE reads; every CDR3 protein appears as one record, without DNA. The table counts under 150,000 distinct CDR3 sequences; about 2.6% lies in the top ten. The chain combines TRBV12-3 or TRBV12-4 with TRBJ2-7. Sequencing was carried out using blood. The sequence derives from a human donor with ulcerative colitis or Crohn's disease, or a healthy co-twin of an affected twin (not recorded which). This CDR3 is CASSLQPFEQYF.